This TCR beta chain derives from a study of blood T cell repertoires in COVID-19. Profiled with immunoSEQ multiplex PCR; TCRdb holds only in-frame clones, not every one. The sample contains 200,000 to 250,000 clones, 80% to 95% of which appear only once. Unmatched junction bases numbered 4, after V lost 4 bases and J lost 8 bases. The CDR3 contains 14 residues. The germline V gene encodes CDR1 LGHDT and CDR2 YNNKEL (reference sequence). The chain has TRBV3-1 (or the pseudogene TRBV3-2) and TRBJ1-5, with TRBD1 matching over 11 bases. Source material: peripheral blood. The sequence derives from a young man with COVID-19, enrolled during active disease. Written as DNA, the CDR3 is TGTGCCAGCAGCCCCGGACAGGGGGCAGAGCCCCAGCATTTT. Its protein product is CASSPGQGAEPQHF.